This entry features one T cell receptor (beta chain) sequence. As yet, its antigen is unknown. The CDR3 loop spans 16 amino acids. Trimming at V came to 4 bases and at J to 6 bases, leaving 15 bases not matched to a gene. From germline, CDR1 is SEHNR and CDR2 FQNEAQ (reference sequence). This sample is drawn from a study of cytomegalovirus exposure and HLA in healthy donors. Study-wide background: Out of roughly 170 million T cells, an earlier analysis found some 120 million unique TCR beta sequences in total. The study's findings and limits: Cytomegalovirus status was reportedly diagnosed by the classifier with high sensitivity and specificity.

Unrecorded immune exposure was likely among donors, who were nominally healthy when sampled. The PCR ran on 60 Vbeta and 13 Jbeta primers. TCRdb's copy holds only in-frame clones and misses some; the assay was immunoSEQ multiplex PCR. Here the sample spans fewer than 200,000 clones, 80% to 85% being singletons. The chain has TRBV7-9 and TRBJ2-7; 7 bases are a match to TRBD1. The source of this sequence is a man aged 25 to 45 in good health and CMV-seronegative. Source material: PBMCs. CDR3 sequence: CASSSQVTGSRGEQYF. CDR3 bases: TGTGCCAGCAGCTCCCAAGTGACAGGGTCCCGGGGCGAGCAGTACTTC.